This T cell receptor beta chain comes out of a study of T-cell memory formation after mild COVID-19 (dated by TCRdb to the early 2020s). Regarding the study in general: Most TCR sequence clusters were specific to one of the two donors. In two donors, T-cell clones that expanded and contracted after mild COVID-19 were followed by sequencing TCRalpha and TCRbeta repertoires longitudinally. The cohort was made up of two young adult volunteers, one female and one male, who were previously healthy. The investigation overall reported the following: Contracting CD4+ clones were found mainly in CM and EM memory subsets, while CD8+ clones were enriched in EMRA. From day 15 to 85, contracting clones showed balanced CD4/CD8 phenotypes, whereas a second wave of clones that expanded from day 15 to 37 leaned towards CD4+. SARS-CoV-2 specificity was not confirmed for the second-wave clones peaking on day 37. The detection of some responding clones in pre-infection memory suggests that pre-existing cross-reactive memory T cells joined the SARS-CoV-2 response. The study covered only a couple of mild cases, and larger cohorts including severe cases with pre-infection samples were considered necessary.

This clonotype was counted only a few times. Its specific antigen is unknown. Base qualities are not recorded, but no much larger clone differs from it by a single base. Sequencing was carried out with an Illumina NovaSeq 6000. TCRalpha and TCRbeta cDNA libraries were built by 5'RACE with constant-segment primers, adding sample barcodes and unique molecular identifiers. RNA was extracted from every sample with Trizol reagent. Libraries were amplified in two PCR steps, with a second sample barcode and Illumina TruSeq adapters added in the second step. Sequencing of the libraries was done on an Illumina NovaSeq, producing 2 x 150 bp paired-end reads. In the source study's methods: With migec v1.2.7, reads were demultiplexed and then collapsed into UMI-guided consensus sequences. Using mixcr v2.1.11, UMI consensuses were aligned to TRA and TRB V and J templates and then assembled into clonotypes. Clonotypes were classified as expanded or contracted when called significant by both edgeR and NoisET, with noise models trained on biological replicates. For edgeR calls, the thresholds were a false discovery rate-adjusted p below 0.01 and a log2 fold-change of 1. As an exploratory analysis of dynamics, max-normalized trajectories of the 1000 most abundant clonotypes were examined with PCA combined with hierarchical clustering. The CD4 or CD8 phenotype of responding clones was assigned using the separately sequenced CD4+ and CD8+ repertoires. The public reads were reanalyzed by TCRdb: fastp trimming at Q25, MiXCR alignment, in-frame beta chains only. For every CDR3 protein sequence, its rows merge into one entry that carries the most common genes and DNA. TCRdb assigned the V and J calls; the authors' analysis was not used. The table for this sample lists 140,000 to 150,000 distinct CDR3 sequences; 15% to 20% of them were counted only once. Jointly, the top ten make up approximately 2% of the sample.

The cysteine opens and the phenylalanine closes a CDR3 of 11 amino acids. Just CDR3 DNA is preserved here, 33 bases in frame from base 1. Sequences SQVTM (CDR1) and ANQGSEA (CDR2) are obtained from the germline V gene. The V and J ends are trimmed by 7 bases and 1 base, leaving 7 bases between them. PBMCs were isolated by Ficoll-Paque density gradient centrifugation. The chain links TRBV29-1 with TRBJ1-2; confidence is insufficient to name the D gene. Sequenced: PBMCs or a T cell subset sorted from them (not recorded which). The sequence derives from an adult woman who had mild COVID-19 (a few samples of this study predate the infection). The sample titles of this study are shuffled in the database, so cell type and time point are left out; the donor was told from shared clones. This receptor carries the CDR3 CSGAFNYGYTF. At the DNA level, the sequence is TGCAGCGGAGCATTTAACTATGGCTACACCTTC.